The 18 T cell receptor beta chains presented below share a single source sample, sequenced in a study of blood T cell repertoires in COVID-19. Repertoires were generated with immunoSEQ multiplex PCR, while TCRdb's copy carries only in-frame clones and drops some. The repertoire holds hundreds of thousands of clones, with roughly 85% as singletons. The sequencing input was PBMCs or T cells enriched from blood (not recorded which). The source is a woman in her thirties or forties who had been exposed to COVID-19.

In this sample, this clone turned up once. The chain employs TRBV19 and TRBJ1-1; perhaps TRBD1 as D (5 bases). The germline V gene has CDR1 LNHDA and CDR2 SQIVND (reference sequence). Trimming shortened V by 5 bases and J by 1 base, and 14 bases separated the two germline ends. This CDR3 region has 15 residues. CDR3 loop: CASSQGISTNTEAFF. CDR3 in DNA: TGTGCCAGTAGTCAGGGCATTTCAACGAACACTGAAGCTTTCTTT. The variable domain in full, with the rest retrieved from reference TRBV19 and TRBJ1-1, is DGGITQSPKYLFRKEGQNVTLSCEQNLNHDAMYWYRQDPGQGLRLIYYSQIVNDFQKGDIAEGYSVSREKKESFPLTVTSAQKNPTAFYLCASSQGISTNTEAFFGQGTRLTVV.

The V gene is TRBV5-1, the J gene TRBJ2-2; 9 nucleotides align to TRBD2. Germline V CDR1 and CDR2: SGHRS, YFSETQ. The CDR3 is 15 amino acids. V trimming: 4 bases; J trimming: 2 bases; junction bases outside the gene matches: 3. The CDR3 nucleotides read TGCGCCAGCAGCGGCCTAGCGGGAAACACCGGGGAGCTGTTTTTT. This gives the protein CASSGLAGNTGELFF.

This chain links TRBV7-3 with TRBJ2-5; 8 bases match TRBD1. Per germline, CDR1 SGHTA and CDR2 FQGTGA. This CDR3 has 14 residues. The V segment lost 4 bases and the J segment 4 bases; nucleotides outside the gene matches: 5. The CDR3 nucleotides are TGTGCCAGCAGCTCTGGACAGGGTTCAGAGACCCAGTACTTC. This encodes CASSSGQGSETQYF. The entire variable domain, with the rest obtained from reference TRBV7-3 and TRBJ2-5, is as follows: GAGVSQTPSNKVTEKGKYVELRCDPISGHTALYWYRQSLGQGPEFLIYFQGTGAADDSGLPNDRFFAVRPEGSVSTLKIQRTERGDSAVYLCASSSGQGSETQYFGPGTRLLVL.

J is TRBJ2-1 and V is TRBV27, with 8 nucleotides matching TRBD2. The CDR3 loop spans 15 amino acids. Germline V gene lookup returns CDR1 MNHEY and CDR2 SMNVEV (reference sequence). Losses at the gene ends were 3 bases for V and 1 base for J; bases not matched to a gene: 2. CDR3 region: CASSFLAGSYNEQFF. CDR3 nucleotide sequence: TGTGCCAGCAGTTTCTTAGCGGGGTCCTACAATGAGCAGTTCTTC.

The CDR3 bases are TGTGCCAGCAGCAGACACCAAGAGGGTGAAAAACTGTTTTTT. It encodes CASSRHQEGEKLFF. This chain links TRBV7-2 with TRBJ1-4; the D is unclear. V was shortened by 5 bases and J by 7 bases, with 14 bases between the two germline ends. Germline lookup yields CDR1 SGHTA and CDR2 FQGNSA. The CDR3 is made up of 14 amino acids.

This clone came up a few times. Here the CDR3 DNA reads TGTGCCAGCAGTGAATCAACAGGGGGCTATTCACCCCTCCACTTT. Its protein is CASSESTGGYSPLHF. The V gene is TRBV25-1, the J gene TRBJ1-6; TRBD1 agrees at 9 bases. The CDR3 runs 15 residues. Germline V gene sequence: CDR1 MGHDK, CDR2 SYGVNS. After removal of 1 base from V and 8 bases from J, the junction contained 3 bases not matched to a gene.

The rearrangement uses TRBV5-1 and TRBJ1-1; a possible D gene is TRBD1 (6 bases). Germline V lookup: CDR1 SGHRS, CDR2 YFSETQ. V was trimmed by 4 bases and J by 1 base, leaving 17 bases between them. CDR3 size: 16 residues. DNA for the CDR3: TGCGCCAGCAGCCCCGGGACACCCAACTGGAACACTGAAGCTTTCTTT. Amino acids: CASSPGTPNWNTEAFF.

The gene calls are TRBV7-9 and TRBJ1-1, with D tentatively TRBD1 (5 bases). Germline V gene lookup returns CDR1 SEHNR and CDR2 FQNEAQ (reference sequence). Trimming removed 7 bases at V and 1 base at J, with 16 bases between. CDR3 length: 15 residues. Here the CDR3 reads CASTPDTLGNTEAFF. CDR3 coding DNA: TGTGCCAGCACCCCGGACACTCTCGGGAACACTGAAGCTTTCTTT.

The CDR3 spells CASSSKQGMNTEAFF. As DNA, the CDR3 is TGCGCCAGCAGCTCTAAACAGGGGATGAACACTGAAGCTTTCTTT. V is TRBV5-1 and J is TRBJ1-1, with TRBD1 identical over 7 bases. The germline CDR1 and CDR2 sequences are SGHRS and YFSETQ. The trim removed 3 bases at V and 0 bases at J, leaving 5 bases unmatched. The CDR3 is 15 residues long.

The chain has TRBV3-1 (or the pseudogene TRBV3-2) and TRBJ1-6; 10 nucleotides line up with TRBD1. This CDR3 comprises 17 residues. V was clipped by 4 bases and J by 9 bases; unmatched bases: 12. Germline assignment: CDR1 LGHDT and CDR2 YNNKEL (reference sequence). For the CDR3, the DNA is TGTGCCAGCAGCCGCCGCTCCGGGACAGGGGTATTTTCACCCCTCCACTTT. It translates to CASSRRSGTGVFSPLHF.

The gene calls are TRBV5-4 and TRBJ1-1, with 8 bases lining up with TRBD1. Germline V CDR1 and CDR2: SGHNT, YYREEE (reference sequence). The junction had 7 bases not matched to a gene; V was cut back by 4 bases and J by 2 bases. This CDR3 comprises 15 residues. The CDR3 is CASSPTGGINTEAFF. The CDR3 DNA reads TGTGCCAGCAGCCCTACAGGGGGGATAAACACTGAAGCTTTCTTT.

The rearrangement joins TRBV7-9 to TRBJ2-2; TRBD1 matches at 9 bases. V trimming: 3 bases; J trimming: 0 bases; junction bases outside the gene matches: 5. Germline V gene data show CDR1 as SEHNR and CDR2 as FQNEAQ (reference sequence). This CDR3 is built from 17 residues. As DNA, the CDR3 is TGTGCCAGCAGCTTCCCTCGACAGGGGGCGAACACCGGGGAGCTGTTTTTT. Protein product: CASSFPRQGANTGELFF.

V usage is TRBV5-6 and J usage is TRBJ1-6, with D perhaps matching TRBD1 (5 bases). This CDR3 is built from 16 residues. Germline CDR1 is SGHDT and CDR2 is YYEEEE. Trimming cost V 1 base and J 8 bases, with 16 bases left between them. CDR3 region: CASSLFDSTGHSPLHF. The CDR3 DNA sequence: TGTGCCAGCAGCTTGTTCGACAGCACCGGTCATTCACCCCTCCACTTT.

This sequence joins TRBV18 and TRBJ1-1; tentative D call: TRBD1 (5 bases). The V and J ends lost 5 bases and 0 bases respectively, with 16 bases between them. CDR1 is KGHSH, CDR2 LQKENI, per germline. CDR3 length: 16 residues. CDR3 amino acids: CASSLAGRWVNTEAFF. The CDR3 bases are TGTGCCAGCTCATTAGCAGGGCGTTGGGTGAACACTGAAGCTTTCTTT.

The rearrangement uses TRBV24-1 and TRBJ1-6; D is uncertain. The V gene lost 9 bases and the J gene lost 8 bases, with 16 bases spanning the gap. The CDR3 has 14 residues. Germline CDR1 is KGHDR and CDR2 is SFDVKD. The CDR3 reads CATSTGNPDSPLHF. In nucleotides, the CDR3 is TGTGCCACCTCCACCGGGAACCCGGATTCACCCCTCCACTTT.

The V gene is TRBV12-5, the J gene TRBJ2-1; D is perhaps TRBD2 (5 bases). Germline CDR1 LGHNT, CDR2 FRNRAP. V was clipped by 3 bases and J by 15 bases, with 12 bases between them. The CDR3 is 11 amino acids. The CDR3 spells CASGFQEVPFF. The CDR3 DNA is TGTGCTAGTGGTTTTCAGGAGGTCCCGTTCTTC.

This chain connects TRBV2 to TRBJ1-6, with unresolved D. The CDR3 is 14 amino acids. The V and J ends lost 2 bases and 13 bases respectively, with 15 bases between them. Germline values: CDR1 SNHLY, CDR2 FYNNEI. CDR3 residues: CASSESEAVTPLHF. The CDR3 DNA follows: TGTGCCAGCAGTGAATCGGAGGCGGTCACCCCCCTCCACTTT.

The V and J genes are TRBV18 and TRBJ1-2; weak D call: TRBD1 (5 bases). V was trimmed by 3 bases and J by 2 bases, leaving 19 bases between them. Germline CDR1 KGHSH, CDR2 LQKENI. This CDR3 region has 17 residues. CDR3 in amino acids: CASSPTPGGDVNYGYTF. CDR3 sequence (DNA): TGTGCCAGCTCACCGACCCCCGGGGGAGATGTCAACTATGGCTACACCTTC.